The present TCR beta chain was sequenced within a study of a mutant IDH1 vaccine in newly diagnosed glioma. Across the whole study: Vaccination followed radiotherapy alone by 4-6 weeks, or accompanied temozolomide cycles. Standard pretreatment was either radiotherapy, temozolomide, or, for most, radiochemotherapy with temozolomide.

Stated time point: week 47, end of study. Vaccinated patients received 300 ug of mutant IDH1 20-mer peptide per dose, with topical imiquimod. Administration of eight vaccinations to patients took place in weeks 1, 3, 5, 7, 11, 15, 19, 23. The donors had new WHO grade 3 or 4 astrocytomas; these were IDH1-mutant and ATRX-lost. About this clone: Its antigen is as yet unknown.

Clones were read by immunoSEQ multiplex PCR, and TCRdb kept only the in-frame ones, dropping some. The data contain about 59,000 clones, under 85% of them seen just once; the ten biggest clones take up 3.8%. This CDR3 contains 13 residues. V dropped 5 bases and J dropped 5 bases, with 10 bases sitting between them. Germline V gene lookup returns CDR1 SGHVS and CDR2 FNYEAQ. This sequence joins TRBV7-6 and TRBJ1-5; D is undetermined. This receptor was identified in a man younger than 45 with glioma. The material was PBMCs, obtained from a glioma patient whose treatment included an IDH1 peptide vaccine. CDR3 coding DNA: TGTGCCAGCAGCGCACGACAAGATCAGCCCCAGCATTTT. Amino acids: CASSARQDQPQHF.